This T cell receptor beta chain was obtained from a study of blood T cell repertoires in COVID-19. This table comes from immunoSEQ multiplex PCR, and its TCRdb copy is limited to in-frame clones, with some not included. This repertoire shows about 160,000 clones, 88% found once; its top ten account for approximately 7%. Losses at the gene ends were 4 bases for V and 6 bases for J; bases not matched to a gene: 5. This CDR3 spans 15 amino acids. The germline V gene encodes CDR1 ENHRY and CDR2 SYGVKD. The chain recombines TRBV10-3 with TRBJ1-6; 8 bases map to TRBD1. The sequenced sample was PBMCs or T cells enriched from blood (not recorded which). This clonotype was sampled from a woman between 45 and 65 years old who had recovered from COVID-19. This CDR3 reads CAISVTGGSNSPLHF. The CDR3 region has the DNA TGTGCCATCAGTGTAACAGGGGGATCTAATTCACCCCTCCACTTT.